Shown below are 31 T cell receptor beta chains from a single sample sequenced in a study of shared clonotypes between healthy human individuals (TCRdb year 2020). The method behind the library was the immunoSEQ multiplex PCR assay. TCRdb stores this immuneACCESS table with in-frame sequences only. Part of the clones is absent; in the studies checked, under half of the shortfall reflects unresolved V genes, and no reason is known for the rest. The sample table contains some 1.4 million clones; only one count was recorded for about 96% of them. Roughly 1.1% of the sample belongs to the ten largest clones. Sequenced: naive CD4+ T cells sorted from blood. Taken with the paper, the label for cell subset or site translates to: CD45RA+ positively selected. These TCRs come from a man between 25 and 39 years old in good health.

The CDR3 protein is CASSTLARGATGELFF. Written as DNA, the CDR3 is TGTGCCAGTAGTACCTTAGCGAGAGGTGCAACCGGGGAGCTGTTTTTT. The V call is TRBV19, the J call TRBJ2-2; possible D gene TRBD2, 5 bases. The CDR3 is made up of 16 amino acids. Trimming removed 4 bases at V and 5 bases at J, with 17 bases between. Germline values: CDR1 LNHDA, CDR2 SQIVND (reference sequence).

This sequence joins TRBV7-9 and TRBJ2-7; 10 bases agree with TRBD1. The CDR3 has 17 residues. The junction had 9 bases not matched to a gene; V was cut back by 1 base and J by 3 bases. Germline CDR1 is SEHNR and CDR2 is FQNEAQ (reference sequence). CDR3 sequence (DNA): TGTGCCAGCAGCTTAGTTGTAGGAGGGACAGGGGACTACGAGCAGTACTTC. Translating gives CASSLVVGGTGDYEQYF. The full variable domain, with the rest looked up from reference TRBV7-9 and TRBJ2-7, is DTGVSQNPRHKITKRGQNVTFRCDPISEHNRLYWYRQTLGQGPEFLTYFQNEAQLEKSRLLSDRFSAERPKGSFSTLEIQRTEQGDSAMYLCASSLVVGGTGDYEQYFGPGTRLTVT.

The chain couples TRBV28 to TRBJ2-1, with 8 bases lining up with TRBD2. Trimming cost V 4 bases and J 2 bases; bases outside gene matches: 10. This CDR3 is built from 17 residues. Germline V lookup: CDR1 MDHEN, CDR2 SYDVKM. This CDR3 reads CASSSRILAGTYNEQFF. The DNA for the CDR3 is TGTGCCAGCAGTTCCCGAATTCTAGCGGGTACCTACAATGAGCAGTTCTTC.

J is TRBJ2-3 and V is TRBV5-4; no clear D gene. Trimming left V 0 bases short and J 0 bases short, with 5 bases between. Germline V gene data show CDR1 as SGHNT and CDR2 as YYREEE (reference sequence). This CDR3 has 14 amino acids. The CDR3 protein is CASSLVRSTDTQYF. CDR3 bases: TGTGCCAGCAGCTTGGTTCGTAGCACAGATACGCAGTATTTT.

This rearrangement joins TRBV6-4 to TRBJ2-1; the match to TRBD2 covers 12 bases. V lost 2 bases and J lost 1; bases outside the gene matches: 0. The CDR3 sequence is 16 residues long. The germline V gene has CDR1 MRHNA and CDR2 SNTAGT. The CDR3 DNA is TGTGCCAGCAGTGACCTAGCGGGAGGGTCCTACAATGAGCAGTTCTTC. This gives the protein CASSDLAGGSYNEQFF.

The chain employs TRBV7-2 and TRBJ2-1; 11 nucleotides match TRBD2. The trim removed 4 bases at V and 10 bases at J, leaving 9 bases unmatched. Germline V CDR1 and CDR2: SGHTA, FQGNSA. The CDR3 covers 15 residues. The CDR3 spells CASSSRLAGKLEQFF. CDR3 nucleotides: TGTGCCAGCAGCTCACGACTAGCGGGAAAATTGGAGCAGTTCTTC. Filled out from reference TRBV7-2 and TRBJ2-1, the complete variable domain reads GAGVSQSPSNKVTEKGKDVELRCDPISGHTALYWYRQSLGQGLEFLIYFQGNSAPDKSGLPSDRFSAERTGGSVSTLTIQRTQQEDSAVYLCASSSRLAGKLEQFFGPGTRLTVL.

The chain uses TRBV18 and TRBJ1-5, with D perhaps TRBD1 (5 bases). CDR1 is KGHSH, CDR2 LQKENI, per germline. Trimming took off 3 bases at V and 0 bases at J, with 9 bases between the two ends. CDR3 length: 15 amino acids. The CDR3 DNA sequence: TGTGCCAGCTCACCGGGGGGTATTAGCAATCAGCCCCAGCATTTT. It specifies CASSPGGISNQPQHF. The whole variable domain, filled in from reference TRBV18 and TRBJ1-5, reads NAGVMQNPRHLVRRRGQEARLRCSPMKGHSHVYWYRQLPEEGLKFMVYLQKENIIDESGMPKERFSAEFPKEGPSILRIQQVVRGDSAAYFCASSPGGISNQPQHFGDGTRLSIL.

The chain is built from TRBV4-1 and TRBJ2-5; no clear D. In germline, CDR1 is MGHRA, CDR2 YSYEKL. This CDR3 contains 13 residues. V was trimmed by 1 base and J by 4 bases, leaving 7 bases between them. Here the CDR3 reads CASSQVVVETQYF. The CDR3, as DNA: TGCGCCAGCAGCCAAGTGGTAGTAGAGACCCAGTACTTC.

The count of this clone is one. CDR3 DNA: TGCGCCAGCAGCTTGTTGAAGGGGGCGAGTGAGACCCAGTACTTC. This translates into CASSLLKGASETQYF. The J gene is TRBJ2-5, the V gene TRBV5-1; 7 bases are shared with TRBD1. The V gene end was trimmed by 1 base and the J gene end by 5 bases; junction bases not matched to a gene: 8. Germline V lookup: CDR1 SGHRS, CDR2 YFSETQ. The CDR3 has 15 amino acids.

V and J are TRBV4-1 and TRBJ2-7, with D tentatively TRBD2 (6 bases). Germline-derived CDR1 and CDR2 are MGHRA and YSYEKL. The CDR3 totals 17 residues. The ends were cut back, 4 bases at V and 0 bases at J, with 19 bases in the middle. The DNA of the CDR3 is TGCGCCAGCAGCCCAAACGGAGGGAGCTTATTCTCCTACGAGCAGTACTTC. This sequence encodes CASSPNGGSLFSYEQYF.

This clone was seen only once. Other DNA sequences of this sample code for an identical CDR3. The DNA of the CDR3 is TGCGCCAGCAGCGGGGGCCAGGGTACAGATACGCAGTATTTT. This gives the protein CASSGGQGTDTQYF. The chain carries TRBV5-1 and TRBJ2-3; a possible D gene is TRBD1 (6 bases). The CDR3 consists of 14 residues. Trimming cost V 4 bases and J 3 bases, with 12 bases left between them. Germline CDR1 SGHRS, CDR2 YFSETQ.

The chain recombines TRBV2 with TRBJ2-6; 10 nucleotides align to TRBD2. Germline CDR1 SNHLY, CDR2 FYNNEI. The CDR3 is 14 amino acids. V shed 8 bases, J shed 3 bases, and the junction held 1 base outside the gene matches. The CDR3 nucleotides read TGTGCCAGCCGGACTAGCGGTGGGGCCAACGTCCTGACTTTC. It yields the protein CASRTSGGANVLTF.

The chain uses TRBV7-9 and TRBJ2-2, with TRBD2 as a possible D gene (5 bases). The germline V gene has CDR1 SEHNR and CDR2 FQNEAQ (reference sequence). The V end lost 5 bases, the J end lost 5 bases, and 12 bases lay between the germline ends. There are 14 residues in the CDR3. The CDR3 DNA is TGTGCCAGCAGCCCAGATAGCGCTACCGGGGAGCTGTTTTTT. Its translation: CASSPDSATGELFF.

The CDR3 sequence: CASSFLNPAGVYEQYF. The CDR3 DNA reads TGTGCCAGCAGTTTCCTAAATCCAGCGGGAGTATACGAGCAGTACTTC. The rearrangement joins TRBV6-6 to TRBJ2-7, with TRBD2 matching over 8 bases. The V segment lost 4 bases and the J segment 4 bases; nucleotides outside the gene matches: 12. This CDR3 is built from 16 residues. CDR1 and CDR2 (germline): MNHNY, SVGAGI (reference sequence).

The chain recombines TRBV5-1 with TRBJ1-1; D is possibly TRBD1 (5 bases). CDR3 size: 15 residues. Trimming took off 4 bases at V and 3 bases at J, with 16 bases between the two ends. The germline gives CDR1 SGHRS, CDR2 YFSETQ. CDR3 in amino acids: CASSEAGRYDTEAFF. In nucleotides, the CDR3 is TGCGCCAGCAGCGAAGCGGGACGGTACGACACTGAAGCTTTCTTT.

The V call is TRBV27, the J call TRBJ2-7, with D perhaps TRBD2 (6 bases). Trimming shortened V by 6 bases and J by 6 bases, and 9 bases separated the two germline ends. Germline V lookup: CDR1 MNHEY, CDR2 SMNVEV (reference sequence). The CDR3 runs to 11 residues. CDR3 loop: CASSSGGEQYF. The CDR3 DNA follows: TGTGCCAGCAGCTCCGGGGGCGAGCAGTACTTC.

This clone was seen once. The V gene is TRBV18, the J gene TRBJ1-3; D may be TRBD1 (6 bases). Germline V gene lookup returns CDR1 KGHSH and CDR2 LQKENI. The V end lost 3 bases, the J end lost 6 bases, and 15 bases lay between the germline ends. The CDR3 spans 15 residues. The CDR3 protein is CASSPTGTSENTIYF. The CDR3 bases are TGTGCCAGCTCACCGACCGGGACATCGGAAAACACCATATATTTT.

This rearrangement joins TRBV4-2 to TRBJ1-2, with 9 nucleotides matching TRBD1. With 0 bases clipped from V and 2 bases from J, the junction kept 4 bases outside the gene matches. This CDR3 is built from 16 residues. Per germline, CDR1 LGHNA and CDR2 YNFKEQ. CDR3: CASSQDKGTGNYGYTF. The CDR3 DNA sequence: TGTGCCAGCAGCCAAGATAAAGGGACAGGGAACTATGGCTACACCTTC.

The chain joins TRBV5-1 to TRBJ2-1, with a weak D call TRBD2 (5 bases). The CDR3 is 16 amino acids. V was clipped by 2 bases and J by 0 bases, with 12 bases between them. CDR1 and CDR2 (germline): SGHRS, YFSETQ. CDR3 in amino acids: CASSFHGIGSYNEQFF. Here the CDR3 DNA reads TGCGCCAGCAGCTTTCACGGGATTGGCTCCTACAATGAGCAGTTCTTC. Full variable domain (missing parts from reference TRBV5-1 and TRBJ2-1): KAGVTQTPRYLIKTRGQQVTLSCSPISGHRSVSWYQQTPGQGLQFLFEYFSETQRNKGNFPGRFSGRQFSNSRSEMNVSTLELGDSALYLCASSFHGIGSYNEQFFGPGTRLTVL.

J is TRBJ2-3 and V is TRBV19; 8 nucleotides match TRBD1. V dropped 7 bases and J dropped 0; count of bases not matched to a gene: 9. The CDR3 is 16 residues long. The germline CDR1 and CDR2 sequences are LNHDA and SQIVND (reference sequence). Written as DNA, the CDR3 is TGTGCCAGTACCCCCCGGACAGGGCACAGCACAGATACGCAGTATTTT. It yields the protein CASTPRTGHSTDTQYF.

On this clone itself: Distinct nucleotide sequences in the sample also encode this CDR3. This sequence joins TRBV2 and TRBJ2-3; D is uncertain. Trimming shortened V by 8 bases and J by 2 bases, and 11 bases separated the two germline ends. Germline V gene sequence: CDR1 SNHLY, CDR2 FYNNEI. This CDR3 has 13 residues. The CDR3 nucleotides are TGTGCCAGCTCGGACGGATCCACAGATACGCAGTATTTT. This translates into CASSDGSTDTQYF.

V and J are TRBV6-6 and TRBJ1-1; 7 bases align to TRBD1. V was clipped by 0 bases and J by 12 bases; unmatched bases: 10. There are 14 residues in the CDR3. Germline loops: CDR1 MNHNY, CDR2 SVGAGI (reference sequence). The CDR3 DNA is TGTGCCAGCAGTTACTCGATAGAACAGGGGAAAACTTTCTTT. Protein sequence: CASSYSIEQGKTFF.

This sequence joins TRBV30 and TRBJ2-7; D gene uncertain. Germline lookup yields CDR1 GTSNPN and CDR2 SVGIG (reference sequence). CDR3 size: 15 residues. V was trimmed by 0 bases and J by 3 bases, leaving 15 bases between them. DNA for the CDR3: TGTGCCTGGAGTGTGGGTTCCTCGGTCTTCTACGAGCAGTACTTC. Its translation is CAWSVGSSVFYEQYF.

The V gene is TRBV5-1, the J gene TRBJ2-1, with TRBD2 as a possible D gene (5 bases). Trimming took 0 bases from V and 5 from J, leaving 21 bases between them. CDR1 and CDR2 from the germline V gene are SGHRS and YFSETQ. CDR3 length equals 18 residues. In DNA form, the CDR3 reads TGCGCCAGCAGCTTGGGTACGACACCGGCCGGGAAAGACAATGAGCAGTTCTTC. Protein: CASSLGTTPAGKDNEQFF. Supplemented by reference TRBV5-1 and TRBJ2-1, the full variable domain reads KAGVTQTPRYLIKTRGQQVTLSCSPISGHRSVSWYQQTPGQGLQFLFEYFSETQRNKGNFPGRFSGRQFSNSRSEMNVSTLELGDSALYLCASSLGTTPAGKDNEQFFGPGTRLTVL.

This chain connects TRBV5-1 to TRBJ2-7; D may be TRBD2 (5 bases). The CDR3 has 14 residues. V lost 0 bases to trimming and J lost 0 bases, with 7 bases between them. From germline, CDR1 is SGHRS and CDR2 YFSETQ. The CDR3 region is CASSLGGFSYEQYF. The CDR3 DNA reads TGCGCCAGCAGCTTGGGCGGGTTCTCCTACGAGCAGTACTTC. Filled out from reference TRBV5-1 and TRBJ2-7, the complete variable domain reads KAGVTQTPRYLIKTRGQQVTLSCSPISGHRSVSWYQQTPGQGLQFLFEYFSETQRNKGNFPGRFSGRQFSNSRSEMNVSTLELGDSALYLCASSLGGFSYEQYFGPGTRLTVT.

This clone was counted once. One junction end disagrees with the germline gene, perhaps due to a read error. The rearrangement uses TRBV2 and TRBJ2-7; perhaps TRBD1 as D (5 bases). Looked up from germline, CDR1 is SNHLY and CDR2 is FYNNEI. This CDR3 has 12 residues. CDR3 residues: CASSPRAVWGNF. CDR3 coding DNA: TGTGCCAGCAGTCCCAGGGCAGTCTGGGGTAACTTC.

V and J are TRBV27 and TRBJ2-4; 10 nucleotides align to TRBD1. Germline CDR1 and CDR2: MNHEY and SMNVEV (reference sequence). The V and J ends lost 2 bases and 4 bases, in that order; junction bases with no gene match: 5. The CDR3 extends over 16 amino acids. CDR3 residues: CASSLDRGQGKNIQYF. The CDR3 coding sequence is TGTGCCAGCAGTTTAGACAGGGGACAGGGGAAAAACATTCAGTACTTC.

As DNA, the CDR3 is TGCAGTGCCCAACTAACCCCTGAAGCTTTCTTT. Amino acid sequence: CSAQLTPEAFF. This chain connects TRBV20-1 to TRBJ1-1; unclear D gene. Germline CDR1 reads DFQATT; CDR2 reads SNEGSKA (reference sequence). Trimming took 6 bases from V and 6 from J, leaving 11 bases between them. This CDR3 spans 11 amino acids.

This clone was detected only once. The chain uses TRBV5-6 and TRBJ1-2; possibly TRBD1 for D (5 bases). Germline values: CDR1 SGHDT, CDR2 YYEEEE. The CDR3 consists of 13 residues. V lost 4 bases and J 2 bases, leaving 9 bases between the germline ends. The CDR3 is CASSLRENYGYTF. The CDR3 DNA reads as TGTGCCAGCAGCCTCAGGGAGAACTATGGCTACACCTTC. Using reference TRBV5-6 and TRBJ1-2 for the parts outside the CDR3, the full variable domain is DAGVTQSPTHLIKTRGQQVTLRCSPKSGHDTVSWYQQALGQGPQFIFQYYEEEERQRGNFPDRFSGHQFPNYSSELNVNALLLGDSALYLCASSLRENYGYTFGSGTRLTVV.

Turning to this clone: This sample also contains other DNA sequences that code for the same CDR3. The chain couples TRBV15 to TRBJ1-3; D unclear. CDR1 is LNHNV and CDR2 is YYDKDF in the germline V gene (reference sequence). V lost 0 bases, J lost 1 base, and 10 bases lay in between. This CDR3 contains 16 residues. The CDR3, as DNA: TGTGCCACCAGCAGAGATCTTACGGGTTCTGGAAACACCATATATTTT. This codes for CATSRDLTGSGNTIYF.

The chain employs TRBV27 and TRBJ1-4; D remains ambiguous. The ends were cut back, 8 bases at V and 3 bases at J, with 16 bases in the middle. Germline V gene lookup returns CDR1 MNHEY and CDR2 SMNVEV (reference sequence). This CDR3 is 15 amino acids long. CDR3 amino acids: CASGKWKGANEKLFF. The DNA of the CDR3 is TGTGCCAGCGGAAAATGGAAGGGAGCTAATGAAAAACTGTTTTTT. Complete variable domain (other parts from reference TRBV27 and TRBJ1-4): EAQVTQNPRYLITVTGKKLTVTCSQNMNHEYMSWYRQDPGLGLRQIYYSMNVEVTDKGDVPEGYKVSRKEKRNFPLILESPSPNQTSLYFCASGKWKGANEKLFFGSGTQLSVL.